These 20 T cell receptor beta chains were all obtained from the same sample, sequenced in a study of T cells expressing NK-cell markers. Each CDR3 protein gets one entry in TCRdb, which reprocessed the 5' RACE reads and gives no DNA. Here the sample table reports over 350,000 distinct CDR3 sequences. The sequenced sample consisted of blood T cells: a sorted CD56 or NKG2C T cell subset, CD4+ or CD8+ T cells, or bulk PBMC T cells (not recorded which). The receptors come from a woman aged 45-65 years in good health.

The chain recombines TRBV7-3 with TRBJ2-7. Germline V CDR1 and CDR2: SGHTA, FQGTGA. CDR3 size: 15 residues. The chain's CDR3 is CASSDWWREVYEQYF.

The chain's CDR3 is CAILPAGGAKNEQFF. The chain is built from TRBV6-6 and TRBJ2-1; TCRdb reports TRBD1, a call that lacks DNA to check it against. CDR3 size: 15 residues. Germline V lookup: CDR1 MNHNY, CDR2 SVGAGI (reference sequence).

The chain recombines TRBV7-2 with TRBJ1-2; TCRdb lists TRBD1, though no DNA is available to test this call. This CDR3 contains 14 residues. Germline CDR1 reads SGHTA; CDR2 reads FQGNSA. CDR3 loop: CASSLGSQGNGYTF.

This chain links TRBV5-1 with TRBJ2-3; no DNA is available, so the TRBD2 call from TCRdb remains unchecked. Looked up from germline, CDR1 is SGHRS and CDR2 is YFSETQ. The CDR3 contains 14 residues. CDR3 sequence reads: CASSFAGRGDTQYF.

The chain uses TRBV20-1 and TRBJ2-1; as DNA is missing, the TRBD2 call by TCRdb cannot be tested. Germline V gene sequence: CDR1 DFQATT, CDR2 SNEGSKA (reference sequence). The CDR3 has 14 amino acids. The CDR3 spells CSASTDPPLSEQFF.

The chain employs TRBV5-1 and TRBJ2-1; lacking DNA, the TRBD1 call made by TCRdb goes unchecked. This CDR3 region has 13 residues. Looked up from germline, CDR1 is SGHRS and CDR2 is YFSETQ. Here the CDR3 reads CASSLGTGNEQFF. The full variable domain, in which reference TRBV5-1 and TRBJ2-1 provide the parts outside the CDR3, is KAGVTQTPRYLIKTRGQQVTLSCSPISGHRSVSWYQQTPGQGLQFLFEYFSETQRNKGNFPGRFSGRQFSNSRSEMNVSTLELGDSALYLCASSLGTGNEQFFGPGTRLTVL.

The gene calls are TRBV5-1 and TRBJ1-6. CDR3 length equals 16 residues. CDR1 is SGHRS, CDR2 YFSETQ, per germline. CDR3 sequence reads: CASSLEAFRHNSPLHF.

V gene TRBV12-3 or TRBV12-4 combines with J gene TRBJ2-5; with no DNA, the TCRdb D assignment of TRBD1 cannot be verified. The CDR3 extends over 14 amino acids. The CDR3 sequence: CASSLGTGKETQYF.

This rearrangement joins TRBV6-4 to TRBJ2-1; TCRdb's D call of TRBD1 is untestable without DNA. The length of the CDR3 is 16 residues. CDR1 is MRHNA and CDR2 is SNTAGT in the germline V gene. The CDR3 sequence: CASSVRAGGLYNEQFF.

The chain uses TRBV9 and TRBJ2-2; as DNA is missing, the TRBD1 call by TCRdb cannot be tested. CDR1 and CDR2 from the germline V gene are SGDLS and YYNGEE. The CDR3 loop spans 18 amino acids. CDR3 protein: CASSVVGGRGVDTGELFF.

The chain couples TRBV2 to TRBJ1-5; TCRdb outputs TRBD1, but without DNA this stays unchecked. This CDR3 has 15 residues. Germline V gives CDR1 SNHLY, CDR2 FYNNEI. The CDR3 loop reads CASSAQTGWNQPQHF.

V is TRBV3-1 and J is TRBJ2-4; TCRdb indicates TRBD1, and absent DNA this call remains unverified. Germline V lookup: CDR1 LGHDT, CDR2 YNNKEL (reference sequence). This CDR3 spans 15 amino acids. CDR3 in amino acids: CASSQGGAGQAAQYF. Using reference TRBV3-1 and TRBJ2-4 for the parts outside the CDR3, the full variable domain is DTAVSQTPKYLVTQMGNDKSIKCEQNLGHDTMYWYKQDSKKFLKIMFSYNNKELIINETVPNRFSPKSPDKAHLNLHINSLELGDSAVYFCASSQGGAGQAAQYFGAGTRLSVL.

V and J are TRBV20-1 and TRBJ2-3; TCRdb gives TRBD2 as the D gene, but with no DNA this cannot be confirmed. Germline CDR1 reads DFQATT; CDR2 reads SNEGSKA (reference sequence). This CDR3 spans 16 amino acids. The chain's CDR3 is CSAPQTSGSGADTQYF.

The rearrangement uses TRBV30 and TRBJ1-3. The CDR3 extends over 12 amino acids. Germline V gene sequence: CDR1 GTSNPN, CDR2 SVGIG (reference sequence). The CDR3 spells CAWIVTGNTIYF.

The chain joins TRBV12-3 or TRBV12-4 to TRBJ1-5; absent DNA, TCRdb's TRBD1 call cannot be checked. The CDR3 runs to 17 residues. CDR3 residues: CASSLGGGQGRNQPQHF.

The CDR3 protein is CASSVVRREGEQFF. V is TRBV9 and J is TRBJ2-1; TCRdb's D gene call, TRBD2, goes unchecked for lack of DNA. Germline assignment: CDR1 SGDLS and CDR2 YYNGEE. The CDR3 has 14 residues.

This chain links TRBV30 with TRBJ2-1; checking the TCRdb D call of TRBD2 is not possible without DNA. CDR1 GTSNPN and CDR2 SVGIG come from the germline V gene (reference sequence). This CDR3 has 14 amino acids. This CDR3 is CAWSVARSLPEQFF.

CDR3 amino acids: CASSLEANTEAFF. V gene TRBV5-1 combines with J gene TRBJ1-1. CDR1 and CDR2 from the germline V gene are SGHRS and YFSETQ. The CDR3 consists of 13 residues.

The chain combines TRBV20-1 with TRBJ1-5; lacking DNA, the TRBD1 call made by TCRdb goes unchecked. Germline CDR1 DFQATT, CDR2 SNEGSKA (reference sequence). This CDR3 contains 15 residues. This chain's CDR3 is CSARDRTGVMQPQHF.

V and J are TRBV5-1 and TRBJ1-2; TCRdb outputs TRBD1, but without DNA this stays unchecked. Germline assignment: CDR1 SGHRS and CDR2 YFSETQ. CDR3 length: 14 residues. Here the CDR3 reads CASSSAGQIYGYTF. The entire variable domain, with the rest obtained from reference TRBV5-1 and TRBJ1-2, is as follows: KAGVTQTPRYLIKTRGQQVTLSCSPISGHRSVSWYQQTPGQGLQFLFEYFSETQRNKGNFPGRFSGRQFSNSRSEMNVSTLELGDSALYLCASSSAGQIYGYTFGSGTRLTVV.